This T cell receptor beta chain was identified in a study of blood T cell repertoires in COVID-19. Study-level information: Spain, Italy and the United States supplied samples that represented acute and convalescent COVID-19. PBMCs, B-cell-depleted T cells, or T cells provided the cDNA or gDNA that made up the material.

Per the original data handling: By means of reference gene primer amplification, nucleated cell counts were estimated. Sequencing was performed with immunoSEQ multiplex PCR; in TCRdb, only in-frame clones are kept and a portion is missing. V, J and clone size were drawn from that table, and D and trimming were deduced from the DNA. The repertoire holds about 170,000 clones, with 80% to 85% as singletons. The receptor was derived from a human donor with acute or convalescent COVID-19. The donor label of this sample is uncertain. Sample: peripheral blood.

CDR3 residues: CASSYSQGSRREAFF. The CDR3 nucleotides are TGTGCCAGCAGTTATTCTCAGGGATCTCGTAGGGAAGCTTTCTTT. The V call is TRBV6-5, the J call TRBJ1-1, with D perhaps TRBD1 (5 bases). From germline, CDR1 is MNHEY and CDR2 SVGAGI. The V gene lost 3 bases and the J gene lost 8 bases, with 19 bases spanning the gap. The CDR3 consists of 15 residues.